Sequencing of this TCR beta chain was carried out in a study of blood T cell repertoires in COVID-19. Across the study: Samples of COVID-19 (acute and convalescent) were obtained from the United States, Italy and Spain. T cells, B-cell-depleted T cells, or PBMCs provided the cDNA or gDNA that served as material.

Per the authors' pipeline: Quantification of nucleated cells was approximated via reference gene primer amplification. Only in-frame clones appear in the TCRdb table, and some are missing; sequencing was by immunoSEQ multiplex PCR. The DNA was the basis for D and trimming; V, J and clone size are from that table. The sample has around 95,000 clones; more than 75% are singletons. Trimming took 6 bases from V and 6 from J, leaving 11 bases between them. In germline, CDR1 is MGHDK, CDR2 SYGVNS. The CDR3 spans 12 residues. What was sequenced was peripheral blood. This TCR was recovered from a man aged 30 to 39 in a cohort sampled during active COVID-19. The chain uses TRBV25-1 and TRBJ1-1; maybe TRBD1 (6 bases). CDR3 sequence reads: CASRQGLAEAFF. CDR3 nucleotides: TGTGCCAGCAGGCAGGGGCTGGCTGAAGCTTTCTTT.